These 8 T cell receptor beta chains came from one sample sequenced in a study of blood T cells in healthy people across ages. The use of a sample-barcoded 5' primer and a J-beta primer mix characterized a second PCR of 7 to 11 cycles. Each CDR3 protein gets one entry after TCRdb re-called the 5' RACE reads with MiXCR. Of 1.5 million to 1.9 million distinct CDR3 sequences listed, around 40% were seen once; the top ten hold less than 5%. The sample comprised blood. The receptors derive from a woman between 18 and 30 years old in good health.

CDR3 region: CASSYSAGGGYEQYF. The CDR3 coding sequence is TGTGCCAGCAGTTATTCGGCGGGGGGAGGATACGAGCAGTACTTC. The rearrangement links TRBV27 to TRBJ2-5; 8 nucleotides agree with TRBD2. The tail of the sequence fits TRBJ2-7 better, so the J call may be wrong. Germline V gives CDR1 MNHEY, CDR2 SMNVEV (reference sequence). The CDR3 has 15 amino acids.

This CDR3 is CSARLQEPYEQYF. For the CDR3, the DNA is TGCAGTGCTAGATTACAGGAGCCCTACGAGCAGTACTTC. The chain recombines TRBV20-1 with TRBJ2-7, with D perhaps TRBD1 (5 bases). Germline values: CDR1 DFQATT, CDR2 SNEGSKA (reference sequence). CDR3 length: 13 residues. Trimming took 2 bases from V and 2 from J, leaving 10 bases between them.

The DNA of the CDR3 is TGTGCCAGCAGCCAAGTCTCCGGGGAGCTGTTTTTT. It codes for CASSQVSGELFF. The J gene is TRBJ2-2, the V gene TRBV16; D is uncertain. V lost 2 bases and J 6 bases, leaving 4 bases between the germline ends. Germline-derived CDR1 and CDR2 are KGHSY and FQNENV. This CDR3 has 12 amino acids. The variable domain in full, with the rest retrieved from reference TRBV16 and TRBJ2-2, is GEEVAQTPKHLVRGEGQKAKLYCAPIKGHSYVFWYQQVLKNEFKFLISFQNENVFDETGMPKERFSAKCLPNSPCSLEIQATKLEDSAVYFCASSQVSGELFFGEGSRLTVL.

This rearrangement joins TRBV11-2 to TRBJ2-5; 9 bases are shared with TRBD2. Germline V lookup: CDR1 SGHAT, CDR2 FQNNGV. The CDR3 extends over 18 amino acids. After removal of 0 bases from V and 4 bases from J, the junction contained 12 bases not matched to a gene. In DNA, the CDR3 is TGTGCCAGCAGCTTAGAACTACGAGCGGGAGGCGACCGAGAGACCCAGTACTTC. Translation gives CASSLELRAGGDRETQYF.

This sequence joins TRBV2 and TRBJ2-3, with TRBD2 matching over 11 bases. Trimming removed 0 bases from V and 10 bases from J; junction bases left unmatched: 15. The length of the CDR3 is 18 residues. In germline, CDR1 is SNHLY, CDR2 FYNNEI. The CDR3 here is CASSEALGSGRASDAQYF. CDR3 coding DNA: TGTGCCAGCAGTGAAGCGCTGGGTAGCGGGAGGGCCTCGGATGCGCAGTATTTT.

This clonotype has only a few counts. This rearrangement joins TRBV7-3 to TRBJ2-1, with 9 bases matching TRBD2. Trimming at V came to 1 base and at J to 0 bases, leaving 1 base not matched to a gene. The CDR3 loop spans 16 amino acids. CDR1 and CDR2 (germline): SGHTA, FQGTGA. The CDR3 DNA reads TGTGCCAGCAGCTTAAGACTAGCGGCCTCCTACAATGAGCAGTTCTTC. It encodes CASSLRLAASYNEQFF.

This chain joins TRBV5-3 and TRBJ2-1, with D tentatively TRBD2 (5 bases). Being an ORF, TRBV5-3 has a function that is uncertain. There are 17 residues in the CDR3. V shed 0 bases and J shed 8 bases, with 21 bases lying between them. CDR3 residues: CARSLGTVRGLVHEQFF. The CDR3 DNA reads as TGTGCCAGAAGCTTGGGGACGGTTCGGGGATTAGTTCATGAGCAGTTCTTC.

V usage is TRBV29-1 and J usage is TRBJ1-2; D is unresolved. This CDR3 comprises 11 residues. V was pared by 7 bases and J by 8 bases, with 14 bases between. CDR1 is SQVTM, CDR2 ANQGSEA, per germline. This CDR3 reads CSGESGYGYTF. CDR3 sequence (DNA): TGCAGCGGTGAGTCGGGGTACGGCTACACCTTC.